These 25 T cell receptor beta chains were all obtained from the same sample, sequenced in a study of beta chain features in type 1 diabetes. Points from the study as a whole: In all four CD4+ subsets, TCRB CDR3 length was significantly, moderately reduced in type 1 diabetes.

Reverse transcription of all isolated RNA meant that expressed TCRB transcripts were sequenced. The assay was immunoSEQ multiplex PCR, and TCRdb's table has in-frame clones only and misses some. The repertoire includes some 240,000 clones, roughly 16% of them detected once, and approximately 0.081% sits in the top ten. Their target antigens are unknown. Specimen: naive CD4+ T cells from blood. These receptors came from a man younger than 45 with type 1 diabetes.

CDR3 nucleotide sequence: TGTGCCAGCAGCTTATGGCCCGAGGGTTCTCGGGACAATGAGCAGTTCTTC. As protein: CASSLWPEGSRDNEQFF. The rearrangement links TRBV7-8 to TRBJ2-1; D is perhaps TRBD2 (5 bases). V shed 2 bases and J shed 5 bases, with 19 bases lying between them. This CDR3 is 17 amino acids long. In germline, CDR1 is SGHVS, CDR2 FQNEAQ.

This rearrangement joins TRBV11-2 to TRBJ1-2, with TRBD1 as a possible D gene (6 bases). V was shortened by 4 bases and J by 2 bases, with 11 bases between the two germline ends. Germline V lookup: CDR1 SGHAT, CDR2 FQNNGV. The CDR3 contains 14 residues. As DNA, the CDR3 is TGTGCCAGCAGCTCCCTGGACAGAAACTATGGCTACACCTTC. As protein: CASSSLDRNYGYTF.

The chain recombines TRBV18 with TRBJ1-2, with D uncertain. The CDR3 has 15 amino acids. With 3 bases removed from V and 3 bases from J, the gap between germline ends came to 14 bases. Germline lookup yields CDR1 KGHSH and CDR2 LQKENI. For the CDR3, the DNA is TGTGCCAGCTCACCGGTCACTGGCAGTGACTATGGCTACACCTTC. Amino acid sequence: CASSPVTGSDYGYTF.

This clone was seen a handful of times. The chain has TRBV30 and TRBJ1-5, with 9 bases lining up with TRBD1. V lost 2 bases, J lost 5 bases, and 4 bases stayed unmatched. Germline values: CDR1 GTSNPN, CDR2 SVGIG (reference sequence). The CDR3 runs 14 residues. The CDR3 DNA follows: TGTGCCTGGAGTACGGACAGGGGCGATCAGCCCCAGCATTTT. Its translation is CAWSTDRGDQPQHF. Together with reference TRBV30 and TRBJ1-5, the CDR3 gives the full variable domain: SQTIHQWPATLVQPVGSPLSLECTVEGTSNPNLYWYRQAAGRGLQLLFYSVGIGQISSEVPQNLSASRPQDRQFILSSKKLLLSDSGFYLCAWSTDRGDQPQHFGDGTRLSIL.

A note on this clone: With a much larger clone just one base away, this may be a read error. The V and J genes are TRBV7-9 and TRBJ2-3; D remains ambiguous. Germline values: CDR1 SEHNR, CDR2 FQNEAQ (reference sequence). The CDR3 loop spans 11 amino acids. Trimming removed 2 bases from V and 5 bases from J, with 2 bases in between. The CDR3 protein is CASSLKDTQYF. The CDR3 region has the DNA TGTGCCAGCAGCTTAAAAGATACGCAGTATTTT.

This clone has a handful of counts. The genes are TRBV4-2 and TRBJ2-6; 9 positions agree with TRBD1. Germline loops: CDR1 LGHNA, CDR2 YNFKEQ. The CDR3 spans 17 residues. V shed 5 bases, J shed 2 bases, and the junction held 7 bases outside the gene matches. In DNA, the CDR3 is TGTGCCAGCAGCACCCGGGACAGGGCGGCTGGGGCCAACGTCCTGACTTTC. Protein: CASSTRDRAAGANVLTF.

The V call is TRBV9, the J call TRBJ2-7, with D hard to call. Per germline, CDR1 SGDLS and CDR2 YYNGEE. V lost 4 bases and J 2 bases, leaving 16 bases between the germline ends. The length of the CDR3 is 15 residues. Here the CDR3 reads CASSPQNLNPYEQYF. The CDR3 DNA sequence: TGTGCCAGCAGCCCACAGAACCTGAATCCCTACGAGCAGTACTTC.

This clone was picked up a small number of times. The rearrangement uses TRBV29-1 and TRBJ2-3; 7 bases agree with TRBD1. CDR1 SQVTM and CDR2 ANQGSEA come from the germline V gene. CDR3 size: 13 residues. Unmatched junction bases numbered 7, after V lost 5 bases and J lost 5 bases. CDR3 amino acids: CSVHSPGGDTQYF. The CDR3 nucleotides are TGCAGCGTTCATTCCCCAGGGGGAGATACGCAGTATTTT.

The chain links TRBV10-3 to TRBJ2-7; D not certain. Per the germline V gene, CDR1 is ENHRY and CDR2 is SYGVKD. V dropped 1 base and J dropped 0 bases, with 10 bases sitting between them. This CDR3 comprises 15 residues. In DNA, the CDR3 is TGTGCCATCAGTGAGTTCATGTCTGGCTCCTACGAGCAGTACTTC. It specifies CAISEFMSGSYEQYF.

This clone was counted between two and nine times. This chain uses TRBV9 with TRBJ2-7; no definite D call. The V gene's germline CDR1 is SGDLS and CDR2 YYNGEE. The CDR3 covers 13 residues. Trimming cost V 3 bases and J 3 bases, with 10 bases left between them. The chain's CDR3 is CASSAPGYYEQYF. CDR3 coding DNA: TGTGCCAGCAGCGCCCCCGGGTACTACGAGCAGTACTTC.

The genes are TRBV9 and TRBJ2-7; D may be TRBD2 (6 bases). V lost 0 bases, J lost 7 bases, and 14 bases lay in between. CDR1 is SGDLS, CDR2 YYNGEE, per germline. This CDR3 comprises 14 residues. The CDR3 DNA follows: TGTGCCAGCAGCGTAGGAACGGGAGAATGGGAGCAGTACTTC. It codes for CASSVGTGEWEQYF.

This clone was detected once. This sequence joins TRBV5-1 and TRBJ2-7; no definite D call. This CDR3 is built from 12 residues. Germline CDR1 and CDR2: SGHRS and YFSETQ. V shed 2 bases and J shed 7 bases, with 10 bases lying between them. The CDR3 spells CASSFGQEEQYF. The CDR3, as DNA: TGCGCCAGCAGCTTCGGCCAGGAGGAGCAGTACTTC.

This clone appeared a few times. This rearrangement joins TRBV9 to TRBJ1-3; D not resolved. CDR1 and CDR2 (germline): SGDLS, YYNGEE. Trimming removed 0 bases from V and 0 bases from J, with 10 bases in between. The CDR3 runs to 16 residues. CDR3 nucleotide sequence: TGTGCCAGCAGCGTAGGGGGATCTCACTCTGGAAACACCATATATTTT. Translation: CASSVGGSHSGNTIYF.

This clone was counted only a few times. The rearrangement joins TRBV10-3 to TRBJ2-1, with D unresolved. Germline lookup yields CDR1 ENHRY and CDR2 SYGVKD. V lost 6 bases and J 5 bases, leaving 8 bases between the germline ends. The CDR3 spans 12 residues. The CDR3 DNA reads as TGTGCCATCAGCAGACGGAACAATGAGCAGTTCTTC. Translating gives CAISRRNNEQFF.

J is TRBJ2-2 and V is TRBV5-1; D ambiguous. The V and J ends lost 4 bases and 3 bases respectively, with 10 bases between them. The CDR3 has 14 amino acids. CDR1 and CDR2 (germline): SGHRS, YFSETQ. CDR3 coding DNA: TGCGCCAGCAGCGTCCAGTCGGACACCGGGGAGCTGTTTTTT. Its translation: CASSVQSDTGELFF.

The J gene is TRBJ2-2, the V gene TRBV29-1; D is perhaps TRBD1 or TRBD2 (5 bases each). V lost 2 bases and J lost 0, with 10 bases in between. CDR1 is SQVTM and CDR2 is ANQGSEA in the germline V gene. The CDR3 length is 15 residues. The CDR3 coding sequence is TGCAGCGTTGAACGTAGAGGGGCGAACACCGGGGAGCTGTTTTTT. It yields the protein CSVERRGANTGELFF.

This chain uses TRBV2 with TRBJ1-1; D possibly corresponds to TRBD1 (6 bases). The V and J ends lost 5 bases and 10 bases respectively, with 14 bases between them. The germline CDR1 and CDR2 sequences are SNHLY and FYNNEI. The CDR3 totals 12 residues. The CDR3 region is CASSSVDRSAFF. For the CDR3, the DNA is TGTGCCAGCAGTTCGGTGGACAGATCAGCTTTCTTT.

The chain links TRBV4-2 to TRBJ2-1, with 9 bases aligning to TRBD1. Germline V lookup: CDR1 LGHNA, CDR2 YNFKEQ. Unmatched junction bases numbered 11, after V lost 5 bases and J lost 3 bases. The CDR3 has 17 amino acids. As DNA, the CDR3 is TGTGCCAGCAGCGCAAGAGCCGGGACAGGGTACTACAATGAGCAGTTCTTC. Translation gives CASSARAGTGYYNEQFF.

This clone came up a few times. V gene TRBV11-2 combines with J gene TRBJ1-1, with D unresolved. Germline assignment: CDR1 SGHAT and CDR2 FQNNGV. Trimming took off 3 bases at V and 0 bases at J, with 5 bases between the two ends. This CDR3 contains 13 residues. The CDR3 nucleotides are TGTGCCAGCAGCTTTTCGGTGAACACTGAAGCTTTCTTT. Its protein product is CASSFSVNTEAFF.

The V gene is TRBV7-2, the J gene TRBJ2-3; D is ambiguous. The germline V gene has CDR1 SGHTA and CDR2 FQGNSA. The CDR3 consists of 13 residues. Trimming left V 0 bases short and J 3 bases short, with 4 bases between. CDR3 region: CASSLATTDTQYF. CDR3 nucleotide sequence: TGTGCCAGCAGCTTAGCGACTACAGATACGCAGTATTTT. The whole variable domain, remainder taken from reference TRBV7-2 and TRBJ2-3, is GAGVSQSPSNKVTEKGKDVELRCDPISGHTALYWYRQSLGQGLEFLIYFQGNSAPDKSGLPSDRFSAERTGGSVSTLTIQRTQQEDSAVYLCASSLATTDTQYFGPGTRLTVL.

CDR3 sequence: CATSRDTREGRRQYF. Here the CDR3 DNA reads TGTGCCACCAGCAGAGATACGCGGGAGGGCCGTCGGCAGTACTTC. This chain uses TRBV15 with TRBJ2-7, with 9 bases matching TRBD2. Per the germline V gene, CDR1 is LNHNV and CDR2 is YYDKDF (reference sequence). J lost 9 bases, V lost 0 bases, and 9 bases had no gene match. The CDR3 loop spans 15 amino acids. Full variable domain (missing parts from reference TRBV15 and TRBJ2-7): DAMVIQNPRYQVTQFGKPVTLSCSQTLNHNVMYWYQQKSSQAPKLLFHYYDKDFNNEADTPDNFQSRRPNTSFCFLDIRSPGLGDTAMYLCATSRDTREGRRQYFGPGTRLTVT.

The chain employs TRBV2 and TRBJ1-2; D uncertain. The CDR3 sequence is 13 residues long. CDR1 is SNHLY and CDR2 is FYNNEI in the germline V gene. V was pared by 6 bases and J by 4 bases, with 12 bases between. CDR3 bases: TGTGCCAGCAGGCCGGGAGTTTCCTATGGCTACACCTTC. Amino acids: CASRPGVSYGYTF.

The chain employs TRBV9 and TRBJ2-3; TRBD1 matches at 9 bases. V shed 4 bases and J 5 bases; nucleotides not matched to a gene: 8. This CDR3 is 15 amino acids long. The germline V gene has CDR1 SGDLS and CDR2 YYNGEE. CDR3 sequence (DNA): TGTGCCAGCAGCCTATTTCGACAGGGGGAAGATACGCAGTATTTT. This codes for CASSLFRQGEDTQYF.

This clone was observed a few times. The chain combines TRBV29-1 with TRBJ1-1; no definite D call. This CDR3 comprises 14 residues. Looked up from germline, CDR1 is SQVTM and CDR2 is ANQGSEA. Deletions cut 4 bases from V and 1 base from J, with 13 bases between. The CDR3 protein is CSVVLSTANTEAFF. CDR3 sequence (DNA): TGCAGCGTTGTTCTTTCGACGGCGAACACTGAAGCTTTCTTT.

For the CDR3, the DNA is TGTGCCAGCAGTACCCCGGGACGACGGGATACGCAGTATTTT. Its translation is CASSTPGRRDTQYF. The J gene is TRBJ2-3, the V gene TRBV6-5; D may match TRBD1 or TRBD2 (5 bases each). The length of the CDR3 is 14 residues. V lost 5 bases, J lost 6 bases, and 15 bases lay in between. Looked up from germline, CDR1 is MNHEY and CDR2 is SVGAGI.